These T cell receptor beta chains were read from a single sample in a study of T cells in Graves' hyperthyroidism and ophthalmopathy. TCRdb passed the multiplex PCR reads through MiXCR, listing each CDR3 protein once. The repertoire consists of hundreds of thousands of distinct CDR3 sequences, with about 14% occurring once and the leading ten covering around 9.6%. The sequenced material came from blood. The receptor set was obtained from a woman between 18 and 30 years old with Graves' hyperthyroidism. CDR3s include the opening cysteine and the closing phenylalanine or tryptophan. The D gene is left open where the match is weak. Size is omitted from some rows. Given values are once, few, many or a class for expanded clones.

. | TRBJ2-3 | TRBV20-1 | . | CSGREPTPDTQYF | TGCAGTGGTCGGGAACCCACCCCAGATACGCAGTATTTT
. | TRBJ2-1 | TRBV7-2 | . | CASSLRRAAYNEQFF | TGTGCCAGCAGCTTGCGGCGCGCCGCCTACAATGAGCAGTTCTTC
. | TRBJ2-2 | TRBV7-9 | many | CASSPRTEYTGELFF | TGTGCCAGCAGCCCAAGGACGGAGTACACCGGGGAGCTGTTTTTT
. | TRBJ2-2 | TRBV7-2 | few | CASSLVGTNTGELFF | TGTGCCAGCAGCTTAGTAGGGACAAACACCGGGGAGCTGTTTTTT
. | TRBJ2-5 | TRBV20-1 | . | CSARIMETQYF | TGCAGTGCTAGGATCATGGAGACCCAGTACTTC
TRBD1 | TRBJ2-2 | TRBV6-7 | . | CASSYSDRGDTGELFF | TGTGCCAGCAGTTACTCCGACAGGGGAGACACCGGGGAGCTGTTTTTT
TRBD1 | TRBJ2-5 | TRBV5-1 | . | CASSPTGGDETQYF | TGCGCCAGCAGCCCGACAGGGGGCGACGAGACCCAGTACTTC
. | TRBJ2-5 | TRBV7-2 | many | CASSLGDGGSQETQYF | TGTGCCAGCAGCTTAGGGGACGGGGGTTCCCAAGAGACCCAGTACTTC
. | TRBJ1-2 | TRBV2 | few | CASKGEQKGVDGYTF | TGTGCCAGCAAGGGGGAACAGAAAGGCGTCGATGGCTACACCTTC
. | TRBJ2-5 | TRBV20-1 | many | CSAKATWETQYF | TGCAGTGCTAAGGCTACCTGGGAGACCCAGTACTTC
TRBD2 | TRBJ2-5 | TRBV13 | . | CASSLWTSGSNQYF | TGTGCCAGCAGCTTATGGACTAGCGGGTCTAATCAGTACTTC
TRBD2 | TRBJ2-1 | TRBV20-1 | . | CSARGLAGRHNEQFF | TGCAGTGCTAGGGGACTAGCGGGACGGCACAATGAGCAGTTCTTC
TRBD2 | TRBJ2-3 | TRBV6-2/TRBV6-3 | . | CASSYLAGAPDTQYF | TGTGCCAGCAGTTACCTAGCGGGGGCCCCAGATACGCAGTATTTT